This TCR beta chain was profiled in a study of post-analysis software for immune sequencing data. Overall study: Some patients lacked subtype; others had relapsing-remitting, secondary progressive or progressive-relapsing disease.

V trimming: 2 bases; J trimming: 0 bases; junction bases outside the gene matches: 3. This CDR3 spans 15 amino acids. CDR1 and CDR2 from the germline V gene are SQVTM and ANQGSEA. Study-wide results and caveats: Patients with multiple sclerosis recorded significantly lower normalized Chao1 diversity than controls, the study found. Higher frequency in patients than in controls was seen for five TRBV segments, with TRBV5-6, TRBV5-1 and TRBV20-1 among them. F measure showed strong co-clustering of same-batch samples.

The authors incorporated unique molecular identifiers into the TCR beta cDNA libraries. The T cell input of roughly 0.9 to 11 million gave approximately 460,000 cDNA molecules. TCRdb re-derived calls from the PCR reads in MiXCR, one entry per CDR3 protein. Of approximately 440,000 distinct CDR3 sequences in the sample, roughly 45% are singletons; the top ten hold 12%. This clonotype has a handful of counts. Its target is unknown. The receptor comes from a girl under 18 with multiple sclerosis. This sequence joins TRBV29-1 and TRBJ2-2; 7 bases line up with TRBD2. The sequenced sample was blood. CDR3 bases: TGCAGCGTTGAACGTGGGAGGGCGAACACCGGGGAGCTGTTTTTT. Protein: CSVERGRANTGELFF.